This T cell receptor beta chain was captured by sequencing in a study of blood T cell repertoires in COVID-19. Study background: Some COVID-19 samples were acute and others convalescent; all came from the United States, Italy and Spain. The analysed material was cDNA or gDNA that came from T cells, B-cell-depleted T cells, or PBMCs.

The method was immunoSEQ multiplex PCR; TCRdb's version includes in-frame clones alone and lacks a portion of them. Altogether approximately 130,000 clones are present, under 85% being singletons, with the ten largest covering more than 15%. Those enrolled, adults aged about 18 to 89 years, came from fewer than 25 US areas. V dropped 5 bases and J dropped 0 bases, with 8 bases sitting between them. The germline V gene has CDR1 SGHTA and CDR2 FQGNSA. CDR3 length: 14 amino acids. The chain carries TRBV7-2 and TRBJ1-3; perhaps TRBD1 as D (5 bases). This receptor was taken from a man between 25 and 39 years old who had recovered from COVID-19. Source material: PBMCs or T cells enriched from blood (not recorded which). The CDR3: CASSQGVSGNTIYF. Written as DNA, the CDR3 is TGTGCCAGCAGCCAAGGGGTCTCTGGAAACACCATATATTTT.